What follows are 29 T cell receptor beta chains derived from one specimen sequenced in a study of blood T cell repertoires in COVID-19. The table came from immunoSEQ multiplex PCR; TCRdb's copy has only in-frame clones and leaves some out. The data hold 150,000 to 200,000 clones, with under 80% observed a single time. Specimen: peripheral blood. These receptors all stem from a man between 65 and 85 years old with acute or convalescent COVID-19.

The CDR3 DNA sequence: TGTGCCAGCAGTGTTGGGGGGGCTAGTGAGCAGTTCTTC. It specifies CASSVGGASEQFF. This rearrangement joins TRBV2 to TRBJ2-1; weak D call: TRBD2 (7 bases). The V gene's germline CDR1 is SNHLY and CDR2 FYNNEI. V was cut by 4 bases and J by 9 bases, with 13 bases left in between. The CDR3 spans 13 residues.

There are many counts of this clone. The chain carries TRBV11-3 and TRBJ2-7; no reliable D call. Germline CDR1 and CDR2: SGHNT and YENEEA. The CDR3 is 17 residues long. V lost 5 bases to trimming and J lost 3 bases, with 23 bases between them. The CDR3 is CASSRLWVSIGLYEQYF. For the CDR3, the DNA is TGTGCCAGCAGCCGACTTTGGGTCAGCATAGGCCTCTACGAGCAGTACTTC.

The chain links TRBV4-3 to TRBJ1-1; a weak D match, TRBD1 (6 bases). Germline values: CDR1 LGHNA, CDR2 YSLEER. The CDR3 is 14 residues long. V was cut by 0 bases and J by 4 bases, with 9 bases left in between. The CDR3 bases are TGCGCCAGCAGCCAAGATTTCAGGGGCACTGAAGCTTTCTTT. Encoded protein: CASSQDFRGTEAFF.

V gene TRBV27 combines with J gene TRBJ2-1; D is unresolved. Germline assignment: CDR1 MNHEY and CDR2 SMNVEV (reference sequence). The length of the CDR3 is 14 residues. The V end was cut by 2 bases, the J end by 2 bases, with 7 bases between. The CDR3 DNA reads TGTGCCAGCAGTTTAGAGACACCCTACAATGAGCAGTTCTTC. It codes for CASSLETPYNEQFF.

The J gene is TRBJ1-6, the V gene TRBV5-1, with D maybe TRBD1 (5 bases). The CDR3 runs to 14 residues. Germline CDR1 reads SGHRS; CDR2 reads YFSETQ. The ends were cut back, 1 base at V and 10 bases at J, with 12 bases in the middle. The CDR3 reads CASSLRGGESPLHF. The CDR3, as DNA: TGCGCCAGCAGCTTGAGGGGAGGAGAATCACCCCTCCACTTT.

This clone has just one count. The V call is TRBV29-1, the J call TRBJ2-5; D ambiguous. V lost 3 bases, J lost 4 bases, and 9 bases lay in between. This CDR3 is built from 12 residues. Germline CDR1 SQVTM, CDR2 ANQGSEA. The CDR3 sequence: CSVDQMSETQYF. CDR3 in DNA: TGCAGCGTTGATCAGATGTCAGAGACCCAGTACTTC.

V usage is TRBV3-1 (or the pseudogene TRBV3-2) and J usage is TRBJ1-2; D unresolved. With 1 base removed from V and 7 bases from J, the gap between germline ends came to 10 bases. The CDR3 is 13 residues long. Germline V lookup: CDR1 LGHDT, CDR2 YNNKEL (reference sequence). CDR3 DNA: TGTGCCAGCAGCCAAGTGGAGGACGGTGGCTACACCTTC. Its protein is CASSQVEDGGYTF.

The chain carries TRBV5-5 and TRBJ2-2, with 7 positions matching TRBD1. Germline values: CDR1 SGHKS, CDR2 YYEKEE (reference sequence). The V and J ends lost 5 bases and 4 bases, in that order; junction bases with no gene match: 11. CDR3 size: 16 residues. CDR3 loop: CASRSAGTAITGELFF. The CDR3 coding sequence is TGTGCCAGCAGATCGGCCGGGACAGCGATCACCGGGGAGCTGTTTTTT. Combining the CDR3 with reference TRBV5-5 and TRBJ2-2 gives the whole variable domain DAGVTQSPTHLIKTRGQQVTLRCSPISGHKSVSWYQQVLGQGPQFIFQYYEKEERGRGNFPDRFSARQFPNYSSELNVNALLLGDSALYLCASRSAGTAITGELFFGEGSRLTVL.

The chain uses TRBV12-3 or TRBV12-4 and TRBJ1-3; D might be TRBD1 (6 bases). This CDR3 is 13 amino acids long. V dropped 4 bases and J dropped 4 bases, with 8 bases sitting between them. The CDR3 bases are TGTGCCAGCAGTTCCGGACAGGGAAACACCATATATTTT. Translated, it gives CASSSGQGNTIYF.

The V and J genes are TRBV27 and TRBJ2-3; D might be TRBD2 (5 bases). Trimming removed 4 bases at V and 7 bases at J, with 9 bases between. Germline values: CDR1 MNHEY, CDR2 SMNVEV (reference sequence). The CDR3 contains 12 residues. CDR3 nucleotide sequence: TGTGCCAGCAGTTCCACTAGGAATACGCAGTATTTT. Translation: CASSSTRNTQYF.

V gene TRBV4-2 combines with J gene TRBJ1-2; the match to TRBD1 covers 7 bases. The CDR3 sequence is 15 residues long. Germline V lookup: CDR1 LGHNA, CDR2 YNFKEQ. Germline trimming cut 6 bases from V and 4 bases from J; bases unmatched to any gene: 11. CDR3 sequence reads: CASRNTGVKGYGYTF. The CDR3 nucleotides are TGTGCCAGCAGGAATACAGGGGTAAAGGGCTATGGCTACACCTTC.

J is TRBJ1-3 and V is TRBV3-1 (or the pseudogene TRBV3-2); 8 bases agree with TRBD1. Trimming cost V 4 bases and J 7 bases; bases outside gene matches: 6. This CDR3 has 14 amino acids. Germline-derived CDR1 and CDR2 are LGHDT and YNNKEL (reference sequence). DNA for the CDR3: TGTGCCAGCAGCCGTCAGGGGGCTTTTAACACCATATATTTT. Protein product: CASSRQGAFNTIYF.

The chain links TRBV9 to TRBJ1-6; TRBD1 is a possible D gene (5 bases). The CDR3 totals 14 residues. Germline V gene data show CDR1 as SGDLS and CDR2 as YYNGEE. Trimming removed 0 bases at V and 9 bases at J, with 10 bases between. CDR3 amino acids: CASSVAGGISPLHF. The CDR3 DNA sequence: TGTGCCAGCAGCGTAGCCGGGGGAATTTCACCCCTCCACTTT.

This chain connects TRBV5-4 to TRBJ2-5, with 8 bases that match TRBD1. Per the germline V gene, CDR1 is SGHNT and CDR2 is YYREEE (reference sequence). J was trimmed by 5 bases and V by 0 bases; bases with no gene match: 6. This CDR3 spans 15 amino acids. CDR3 in DNA: TGTGCCAGCAGCTTGGAACAGGGGGTAGGGGAGACCCAGTACTTC. It encodes CASSLEQGVGETQYF.

The chain has TRBV7-8 and TRBJ1-2; D perhaps matches TRBD1 (6 bases). Trimming pared 2 bases from V and 4 bases from J, leaving 11 bases between. CDR1 is SGHVS, CDR2 FQNEAQ, per germline. This CDR3 spans 14 amino acids. The CDR3 protein is CASSLNRAGYGYTF. DNA of the CDR3: TGTGCCAGCAGCTTAAACAGGGCGGGCTATGGCTACACCTTC.

V gene TRBV28 combines with J gene TRBJ1-4; 9 bases are a match to TRBD1. The CDR3 covers 14 residues. Germline trimming cut 6 bases from V and 6 bases from J; bases unmatched to any gene: 5. The germline gives CDR1 MDHEN, CDR2 SYDVKM. The CDR3 DNA follows: TGTGCCAGCAGCCCCCGGACAGGGGATGAAAAACTGTTTTTT. Translation: CASSPRTGDEKLFF.

This sequence joins TRBV2 and TRBJ1-5; possible D gene TRBD1, 6 bases. V lost 4 bases and J lost 5, with 12 bases in between. The CDR3 is 14 residues long. The V gene's germline CDR1 is SNHLY and CDR2 FYNNEI. This CDR3 is CASSAGTHDQPQHF. CDR3 DNA: TGTGCCAGCAGTGCTGGGACACACGATCAGCCCCAGCATTTT.

Concerning this clone itself: The junction and the germline gene differ at one end; a read error may be behind it. V and J are TRBV2 and TRBJ1-4; the match to TRBD1 covers 9 bases. The CDR3 covers 15 residues. Germline-derived CDR1 and CDR2 are SNHLY and FYNNEI. The DNA of the CDR3 is TGTGCCAGCAGGGAAGGGACAGGGCCTAATGAAAAACTGTTTTTT. This gives the protein CASREGTGPNEKLFF.

This clone has a count of ten or more. J is TRBJ2-1 and V is TRBV24-1; 9 bases match TRBD1. The CDR3 sequence is 16 residues long. Germline V gene data show CDR1 as KGHDR and CDR2 as SFDVKD. The J segment lost 4 bases and the V segment lost 3 bases, leaving 6 bases of the junction unmatched. The CDR3 reads CATSDGPGQGYNEQFF. The CDR3 coding sequence is TGTGCCACCAGTGATGGTCCGGGACAGGGATACAATGAGCAGTTCTTC.

V and J are TRBV6-5 and TRBJ1-1; D may be TRBD1 (5 bases). The CDR3 has 13 residues. Trimming removed 5 bases from V and 3 bases from J, with 10 bases in between. The germline V gene has CDR1 MNHEY and CDR2 SVGAGI. The CDR3 here is CASSRQPYTEAFF. The CDR3 DNA reads TGTGCCAGCAGTCGACAGCCCTACACTGAAGCTTTCTTT.

V usage is TRBV6-5 and J usage is TRBJ2-3, with D perhaps matching TRBD2 (5 bases). Per the germline V gene, CDR1 is MNHEY and CDR2 is SVGAGI. This CDR3 is 13 amino acids long. Trimming removed 4 bases at V and 6 bases at J, with 11 bases between. CDR3 amino acids: CASSLTKRDTQYF. DNA of the CDR3: TGTGCCAGCAGTTTGACTAAGCGGGATACGCAGTATTTT.

The genes are TRBV7-9 and TRBJ1-1, with 8 bases identical to TRBD1. CDR3 length equals 14 residues. V lost 5 bases to trimming and J lost 7 bases; unmatched junction nucleotides: 9. The germline V gene encodes CDR1 SEHNR and CDR2 FQNEAQ (reference sequence). The CDR3 is CASSHSGTGSEAFF. The CDR3 nucleotides are TGTGCCAGCAGCCATTCCGGGACAGGAAGTGAAGCTTTCTTT. Together with reference TRBV7-9 and TRBJ1-1, the CDR3 gives the full variable domain: DTGVSQNPRHKITKRGQNVTFRCDPISEHNRLYWYRQTLGQGPEFLTYFQNEAQLEKSRLLSDRFSAERPKGSFSTLEIQRTEQGDSAMYLCASSHSGTGSEAFFGQGTRLTVV.

This chain uses TRBV7-2 with TRBJ2-1; 7 bases are shared with TRBD2. V was pared by 1 base and J by 6 bases, with 3 bases of the junction left unmatched. Per germline, CDR1 SGHTA and CDR2 FQGNSA. CDR3 length: 14 residues. CDR3 sequence reads: CASSLGGTTNEQFF. The CDR3 DNA reads TGTGCCAGCAGCTTAGGGGGGACTACCAATGAGCAGTTCTTC.

This clone was counted between two and nine times. CDR3 nucleotides: TGTGCCAGCAGCCCGGTCCAAGAGACCCAGTACTTC. This translates into CASSPVQETQYF. V usage is TRBV7-9 and J usage is TRBJ2-5; D gene ambiguous. CDR3 length equals 12 residues. V was cut by 5 bases and J by 1 base, with 5 bases left in between. The V gene's germline CDR1 is SEHNR and CDR2 FQNEAQ (reference sequence).

The chain combines TRBV28 with TRBJ1-3; no clear D gene. V lost 2 bases and J 4 bases, leaving 3 bases between the germline ends. The CDR3 length is 12 residues. Germline values: CDR1 MDHEN, CDR2 SYDVKM. Here the CDR3 reads CASSLPGNTIYF. The CDR3 nucleotides are TGTGCCAGCAGTTTACCGGGAAACACCATATATTTT.

The chain links TRBV27 to TRBJ1-1; 11 positions agree with TRBD1. Germline CDR1 and CDR2: MNHEY and SMNVEV (reference sequence). The CDR3 totals 15 residues. The J segment lost 6 bases and the V segment lost 4 bases, leaving 7 bases of the junction unmatched. The CDR3 is CASSSQDRGLSEAFF. CDR3 coding DNA: TGTGCCAGCAGTTCCCAGGACAGGGGGCTGTCTGAAGCTTTCTTT.

This chain links TRBV11-3 with TRBJ2-2; 7 nucleotides align to TRBD1. Germline values: CDR1 SGHNT, CDR2 YENEEA. V lost 2 bases to trimming and J lost 2 bases; unmatched junction nucleotides: 5. The CDR3 totals 16 residues. The CDR3 region is CASSLTRGLNTGELFF. CDR3 nucleotide sequence: TGTGCCAGCAGCTTAACGAGGGGGCTAAACACCGGGGAGCTGTTTTTT.

This clone showed up just once. The chain joins TRBV3-1 (or the pseudogene TRBV3-2) to TRBJ2-1; no clear D gene. The CDR3 contains 15 residues. CDR1 is LGHDT, CDR2 YNNKEL, per germline (reference sequence). The V end lost 0 bases, the J end lost 3 bases, and 9 bases lay between the germline ends. This CDR3 is CASSQERSLYNEQFF. The CDR3 DNA sequence: TGTGCCAGCAGCCAAGAGCGGTCCCTCTACAATGAGCAGTTCTTC.

J is TRBJ2-1 and V is TRBV19; TRBD2 agrees at 7 bases. The germline V gene has CDR1 LNHDA and CDR2 SQIVND (reference sequence). V trimming: 3 bases; J trimming: 8 bases; junction bases outside the gene matches: 7. The CDR3 runs 14 residues. CDR3 sequence: CASSIRPAGDEQFF. CDR3 DNA: TGTGCCAGTAGTATCCGACCCGCGGGGGATGAGCAGTTCTTC.